Each of the 11 T cell receptor beta chains below was sequenced from the same sample in a study of monozygotic twins with cystic fibrosis. The data were produced by immunoSEQ multiplex PCR, yet TCRdb's version contains in-frame clones alone and is incomplete. The repertoire holds approximately 14,000 clones, roughly 98% seen once, with 0.41% in the top ten. Sequenced: blood. Receptors were obtained from a girl aged 2 to 10 with cystic fibrosis.

This clone was picked up one time. CDR3 in DNA: TGTGCCAGCAGTTACGCTCGGCAATACGAGCAGTACTTC. Residues: CASSYARQYEQYF. This sequence joins TRBV6-5 and TRBJ2-7; no reliable D call. The germline CDR1 and CDR2 sequences are MNHEY and SVGAGI. V shed 2 bases and J shed 4 bases, with 9 bases lying between them. This CDR3 is 13 amino acids long.

This chain connects TRBV5-1 to TRBJ2-2, with 13 bases identical to TRBD2. J was trimmed by 5 bases and V by 4 bases; bases with no gene match: 5. CDR3 length: 16 amino acids. CDR1 and CDR2 (germline): SGHRS, YFSETQ. In DNA form, the CDR3 reads TGCGCCAGCAGCCCCGGGACTAGCGGGGTAACCGGGGAGCTGTTTTTT. The encoded protein is CASSPGTSGVTGELFF.

V gene TRBV5-1 combines with J gene TRBJ2-5; either TRBD1 or TRBD2 may fit D (6 bases each). Trimming removed 3 bases at V and 11 bases at J, with 23 bases between. In germline, CDR1 is SGHRS, CDR2 YFSETQ. The CDR3 length is 15 residues. This chain's CDR3 is CASSSIPTGSGEQYF. CDR3 DNA: TGCGCCAGCAGCTCGATTCCAACAGGGTCGGGGGAGCAGTACTTC.

The chain employs TRBV29-1 and TRBJ2-7; 9 bases align to TRBD2. This CDR3 spans 12 amino acids. J lost 3 bases, V lost 7 bases, and 4 bases had no gene match. CDR1 SQVTM and CDR2 ANQGSEA come from the germline V gene. The CDR3 is CSAGTSSYEQYF. As DNA, the CDR3 is TGCAGCGCCGGGACTAGCAGCTACGAGCAGTACTTC.

The V gene is TRBV5-5, the J gene TRBJ1-5; no clear D. The germline V and J ends were trimmed by 3 bases and 4 bases, with 11 bases remaining between them. This CDR3 has 14 amino acids. Germline lookup yields CDR1 SGHKS and CDR2 YYEKEE (reference sequence). CDR3 amino acids: CASSSGITNQPQHF. For the CDR3, the DNA is TGTGCCAGCAGCTCCGGGATCACGAATCAGCCCCAGCATTTT.

The genes are TRBV11-2 and TRBJ2-3; 12 nucleotides match TRBD1. The J segment lost 4 bases and the V segment lost 4 bases, leaving 6 bases of the junction unmatched. There are 16 residues in the CDR3. CDR1 is SGHAT and CDR2 is FQNNGV in the germline V gene. The CDR3 DNA reads as TGTGCCAGCAGCTCCAACCGGGACAGGGGGCCAGATACGCAGTATTTT. Amino acids: CASSSNRDRGPDTQYF.

The chain employs TRBV4-2 and TRBJ2-1; TRBD2 aligns across 10 bases. After removal of 0 bases from V and 4 bases from J, the junction contained 6 bases not matched to a gene. The length of the CDR3 is 17 residues. Germline V gives CDR1 LGHNA, CDR2 YNFKEQ. CDR3 coding DNA: TGTGCCAGCAGCCAAGATTATAGCGGGGGGAATTACAATGAGCAGTTCTTC. Its protein product is CASSQDYSGGNYNEQFF.

The V gene is TRBV18, the J gene TRBJ2-7, with D possibly being TRBD2 (5 bases). CDR3 size: 13 residues. V was trimmed by 6 bases and J by 3 bases, leaving 12 bases between them. Germline lookup yields CDR1 KGHSH and CDR2 LQKENI. The CDR3 region has the DNA TGTGCCAGCTCTCTATCTGGAGGCTACGAGCAGTACTTC. Translating gives CASSLSGGYEQYF.

The chain links TRBV7-9 to TRBJ1-5; D is uncertain. The length of the CDR3 is 13 residues. V dropped 4 bases and J dropped 3 bases, with 7 bases sitting between them. CDR1 SEHNR and CDR2 FQNEAQ come from the germline V gene (reference sequence). The CDR3 here is CASSWGINQPQHF. The CDR3 coding sequence is TGTGCCAGCAGCTGGGGAATCAATCAGCCCCAGCATTTT.

This chain connects TRBV7-6 to TRBJ2-2; the D gene could be TRBD1 or TRBD2 (6 bases each). Germline V gives CDR1 SGHVS, CDR2 FNYEAQ. This CDR3 is built from 20 residues. Deletions cut 4 bases from V and 0 bases from J, with 24 bases between. The CDR3 region has the DNA TGTGCCAGCAGCTCCTCACCGAGGGGGAGGATCTTCCCGAACACCGGGGAGCTGTTTTTT. Its translation is CASSSSPRGRIFPNTGELFF. Filled out from reference TRBV7-6 and TRBJ2-2, the complete variable domain reads GAGVSQSPRYKVTKRGQDVALRCDPISGHVSLYWYRQALGQGPEFLTYFNYEAQQDKSGLPNDRFSAERPEGSISTLTIQRTEQRDSAMYRCASSSSPRGRIFPNTGELFFGEGSRLTVL.

The V call is TRBV6-4, the J call TRBJ2-1; the match to TRBD2 covers 12 bases. The CDR3 loop spans 15 amino acids. After removal of 4 bases from V and 7 bases from J, the junction contained 5 bases not matched to a gene. Germline V gives CDR1 MRHNA, CDR2 SNTAGT. CDR3 residues: CASSGGLAGLNEQFF. The CDR3 nucleotides are TGTGCCAGCAGTGGAGGACTAGCGGGACTAAATGAGCAGTTCTTC.